These 16 T cell receptor beta chains share one sample of origin, sequenced in a study of shared clonotypes between healthy human individuals. Profiling relied on immunoSEQ multiplex PCR, and the TCRdb table lists in-frame clones only, not all of them. The sample records more than 400,000 clones, approximately 94% being singletons. The sequencing sample was made of naive CD4+ T cells sorted from blood. Subset denoted: CD45RA+ positively selected. The receptors originated from a woman aged 30 to 39 in good health.

The rearrangement links TRBV11-2 to TRBJ2-1, with 7 bases lining up with TRBD2. CDR1 SGHAT and CDR2 FQNNGV come from the germline V gene. This CDR3 is built from 16 residues. J was trimmed by 6 bases and V by 2 bases; bases with no gene match: 10. CDR3: CASSLQRLAAGNEQFF. CDR3 sequence (DNA): TGTGCCAGCAGCTTACAACGTCTAGCGGCAGGCAATGAGCAGTTCTTC.

The V call is TRBV6-5, the J call TRBJ1-1; D uncertain. The CDR3 has 13 residues. CDR1 and CDR2 from the germline V gene are MNHEY and SVGAGI. Trimming left V 2 bases short and J 6 bases short, with 10 bases between. Here the CDR3 DNA reads TGTGCCAGCAGTTACACGTCGGGGTCTGAAGCTTTCTTT. It is translated as CASSYTSGSEAFF.

The chain has TRBV11-3 and TRBJ2-1; the D gene is possibly TRBD2 (5 bases). Germline V gene lookup returns CDR1 SGHNT and CDR2 YENEEA. V lost 4 bases and J 0 bases, leaving 16 bases between the germline ends. The length of the CDR3 is 17 residues. CDR3 amino acids: CASSSTVGVSSYNEQFF. The CDR3 nucleotides are TGTGCCAGCAGCTCGACTGTGGGAGTTAGCTCCTACAATGAGCAGTTCTTC.

Comment on this clone: This specimen includes other DNA sequences encoding the same CDR3. The chain links TRBV28 to TRBJ2-3; a possible D gene is TRBD2 (6 bases). The CDR3 has 13 amino acids. With 6 bases removed from V and 3 bases from J, the gap between germline ends came to 10 bases. CDR1 is MDHEN and CDR2 is SYDVKM in the germline V gene. The CDR3 nucleotides read TGTGCCAGCAGAGAAAGCGGGACAGATACGCAGTATTTT. Translating it yields CASRESGTDTQYF.

The chain is built from TRBV27 and TRBJ1-6; no clear D. The CDR3 is made up of 14 amino acids. Trimming stripped 7 bases from V and 7 bases from J, with 14 bases between. Germline V gene lookup returns CDR1 MNHEY and CDR2 SMNVEV (reference sequence). CDR3 in DNA: TGTGCCAGCAAACGGACGGGGAGGAATTCACCCCTCCACTTT. Residues: CASKRTGRNSPLHF.

The chain combines TRBV5-5 with TRBJ1-4; TRBD1 agrees at 7 bases. The germline V gene has CDR1 SGHKS and CDR2 YYEKEE (reference sequence). V shed 3 bases, J shed 7 bases, and the junction held 9 bases outside the gene matches. The CDR3 length is 15 residues. The CDR3 nucleotides read TGTGCCAGCAGCTCGTCAGGGGGGGTCGTTGAAAAACTGTTTTTT. Translated, it gives CASSSSGGVVEKLFF.

The V call is TRBV28, the J call TRBJ2-1; the D gene is possibly TRBD2 (5 bases). CDR1 and CDR2 from the germline V gene are MDHEN and SYDVKM. V was trimmed by 8 bases and J by 5 bases, leaving 22 bases between them. This CDR3 is 16 amino acids long. CDR3 amino acids: CASGQNGLFFHNEQFF. The CDR3 region has the DNA TGTGCCAGCGGGCAAAACGGACTGTTCTTTCACAATGAGCAGTTCTTC.

The chain is built from TRBV6-1 and TRBJ1-3; no clear D gene. In germline, CDR1 is MNHNS, CDR2 SASEGT. This CDR3 has 12 amino acids. Deletions cut 8 bases from V and 0 bases from J, with 5 bases between. The CDR3 here is CASSVSGNTIYF. The CDR3 DNA sequence: TGTGCCAGCTCTGTCTCTGGAAACACCATATATTTT.

The gene calls are TRBV5-1 and TRBJ2-2; the D gene is possibly TRBD1 (6 bases). Germline V lookup: CDR1 SGHRS, CDR2 YFSETQ. CDR3 length: 14 residues. Trimming stripped 9 bases from V and 4 bases from J, with 16 bases between. CDR3 DNA: TGCGCCACTACCATGACAGGCGCCACCGGGGAGCTGTTTTTT. Translation: CATTMTGATGELFF. Filled out from reference TRBV5-1 and TRBJ2-2, the complete variable domain reads KAGVTQTPRYLIKTRGQQVTLSCSPISGHRSVSWYQQTPGQGLQFLFEYFSETQRNKGNFPGRFSGRQFSNSRSEMNVSTLELGDSALYLCATTMTGATGELFFGEGSRLTVL.

The J gene is TRBJ1-4, the V gene TRBV5-1; TRBD1 might be the D (6 bases). This CDR3 region has 16 residues. Looked up from germline, CDR1 is SGHRS and CDR2 is YFSETQ. Deletions cut 7 bases from V and 4 bases from J, with 20 bases between. The DNA for the CDR3 is TGCGCCAGCCGACGCGAGGCAGGGGCTAATAATGAAAAACTGTTTTTT. Its protein product is CASRREAGANNEKLFF.

The chain combines TRBV10-2 with TRBJ2-7; 8 bases map to TRBD2. The CDR3 is 15 amino acids. The V segment lost 6 bases and the J segment 4 bases; nucleotides outside the gene matches: 11. Germline loops: CDR1 WSHSY, CDR2 SAAADI. For the CDR3, the DNA is TGCGCCAGCAGACCTAGCGGGTTCGGGGGGTACGAGCAGTACTTC. Protein: CASRPSGFGGYEQYF.

The chain joins TRBV11-2 to TRBJ2-1, with 10 bases that match TRBD2. CDR3 length: 16 amino acids. Germline V gives CDR1 SGHAT, CDR2 FQNNGV. V gave up 3 bases and J gave up 3 bases; unmatched junction bases: 5. For the CDR3, the DNA is TGTGCCAGCAGCTTGATAGCGGGAGGTAGCTACAATGAGCAGTTCTTC. This sequence encodes CASSLIAGGSYNEQFF.

Note on this clone: This specimen includes other DNA sequences encoding the same CDR3. The chain uses TRBV20-1 and TRBJ2-7, with D unclear. CDR3 length: 10 amino acids. Germline V gene lookup returns CDR1 DFQATT and CDR2 SNEGSKA (reference sequence). V was cut by 5 bases and J by 3 bases, with 5 bases left in between. The CDR3 DNA reads as TGCAGTGCTGTAAACTACGAGCAGTACTTC. Its translation: CSAVNYEQYF.

About this clone: Different DNA sequences within this sample yield the same CDR3. J is TRBJ2-2 and V is TRBV5-1; no reliable D call. The CDR3 consists of 13 residues. Germline CDR1 reads SGHRS; CDR2 reads YFSETQ. V was trimmed by 4 bases and J by 1 base, leaving 5 bases between them. CDR3 coding DNA: TGCGCCAGCAGCCCAGGGAACACCGGGGAGCTGTTTTTT. It encodes CASSPGNTGELFF.

The V and J genes are TRBV4-1 and TRBJ2-5; no firm D call. The germline V gene has CDR1 MGHRA and CDR2 YSYEKL. The CDR3 spans 15 residues. Trimming pared 1 base from V and 4 bases from J, leaving 13 bases between. The CDR3 DNA sequence: TGCGCCAGCAGCCAAGGCCGCAGGCTCGGAGAGACCCAGTACTTC. Translating it yields CASSQGRRLGETQYF.

V gene TRBV7-9 combines with J gene TRBJ1-2; 7 bases match TRBD1. Looked up from germline, CDR1 is SEHNR and CDR2 is FQNEAQ (reference sequence). Trimming at V came to 5 bases and at J to 4 bases, leaving 13 bases not matched to a gene. This CDR3 spans 16 amino acids. CDR3 loop: CASSPWRQGLTYGYTF. The CDR3 nucleotides read TGTGCCAGCAGCCCCTGGAGACAGGGCCTCACCTATGGCTACACCTTC. Based on the CDR3 plus reference TRBV7-9 and TRBJ1-2, the full variable domain is DTGVSQNPRHKITKRGQNVTFRCDPISEHNRLYWYRQTLGQGPEFLTYFQNEAQLEKSRLLSDRFSAERPKGSFSTLEIQRTEQGDSAMYLCASSPWRQGLTYGYTFGSGTRLTVV.